This TCR beta chain is from a study of response to subunit inactivated influenza vaccine. One entry per CDR3 protein, called by TCRdb with MiXCR from the RT-PCR reads. The table shows about 650,000 distinct CDR3 sequences, with 14% occurring only once. Germline CDR1 is MDHEN and CDR2 is SYDVKM. The CDR3 consists of 15 residues. Trimming at V came to 6 bases and at J to 5 bases, leaving 10 bases not matched to a gene. Study results and limitations: Authors suggested each seasonal flu vaccination may recruit only limited numbers of new T cells.

This clonotype has only a few counts. The antigen remains undetermined. The input for sequencing was PBMCs from blood, taken 14 to 15 days before vaccination. The rearrangement uses TRBV28 and TRBJ2-1, with 7 bases fitting TRBD1. The source of this sequence is a man aged 45-60 years who received an inactivated influenza vaccine. The CDR3 spells CASSPPGQRNNEQFF. The CDR3 DNA reads TGTGCCAGCAGCCCACCGGGACAGCGAAACAATGAGCAGTTCTTC.